This entry describes one T cell receptor (beta chain). This sample was included in a study of blood T cell repertoires in COVID-19. About the study: Sites in the United States, Italy and Spain provided acute and convalescent COVID-19 samples. PBMCs, B-cell-depleted T cells, or T cells were the source of the cDNA or gDNA that made up the material.

Original processing notes: For nucleated cells, counts were estimated from reference gene primer amplification. Repertoires were generated with immunoSEQ multiplex PCR, while TCRdb's copy carries only in-frame clones and drops some. V, J and clone size are those of that table, while D and trimming were read from the DNA. The sample has 55,000 to 80,000 clones, 75% to 90% seen once. This TCR was sampled from a human donor in a cohort sampled during active COVID-19. Sequenced: peripheral blood.

CDR3: CSVEAARGEKLFF. The CDR3 DNA reads as TGCAGCGTTGAGGCGGCAAGGGGGGAAAAACTGTTTTTT. This rearrangement joins TRBV29-1 to TRBJ1-4; possibly TRBD1 for D (6 bases). Germline V lookup: CDR1 SQVTM, CDR2 ANQGSEA. Trimming took off 3 bases at V and 8 bases at J, with 13 bases between the two ends. There are 13 residues in the CDR3.